The 11 T cell receptor beta chains presented below share a single source sample, sequenced in a study of molecular identifiers for immune sequencing clone quantification. From the PCR reads, TCRdb called clonotypes with MiXCR, one entry per CDR3 protein. The sample has approximately 630,000 distinct CDR3 sequences, over 25% seen once. Sequencing used naive CD8+ T cells from blood, with Jurkat cell RNA spiked in. Stated subset: FACS-sorted CD8+CD4-CCR7+CD45RA+ naive T cells. The receptors shown here come from a human donor in good health. Some libraries in this study had Jurkat cell RNA spiked in.

The chain uses TRBV2 and TRBJ2-7; no clear D gene. V lost 6 bases to trimming and J lost 4 bases, with 13 bases between them. From germline, CDR1 is SNHLY and CDR2 FYNNEI. The CDR3 has 13 residues. As DNA, the CDR3 is TGTGCCAGCAGCGAGACAACTTTTTACGAGCAGTACTTC. Amino acid sequence: CASSETTFYEQYF.

This sequence joins TRBV6-2 or TRBV6-3 and TRBJ2-5, with a possible D match to TRBD1 (6 bases). CDR1 is MNHEY, CDR2 SVGEGT, per germline. This CDR3 comprises 16 residues. Trimming removed 0 bases from V and 1 base from J, with 12 bases in between. CDR3 sequence: CASSYSPRTVQETQYF. DNA of the CDR3: TGTGCCAGCAGTTACTCGCCCAGGACAGTCCAAGAGACCCAGTACTTC.

This clonotype was found many times. This chain joins TRBV7-9 and TRBJ2-5, with TRBD1 matching over 9 bases. This CDR3 is 17 amino acids long. From germline, CDR1 is SEHNR and CDR2 FQNEAQ (reference sequence). The V and J ends lost 5 bases and 0 bases, in that order; junction bases with no gene match: 10. CDR3 in amino acids: CASSPSWDRVDQETQYF. CDR3 nucleotides: TGTGCCAGCAGCCCGTCCTGGGACAGGGTTGACCAAGAGACCCAGTACTTC.

In this sample, this clonotype turned up once. One end of the junction does not line up with germline, which may come from a read error. This rearrangement joins TRBV5-1 to TRBJ2-1; a weak D match, TRBD1 (5 bases). The CDR3 has 19 residues. The germline gives CDR1 SGHRS, CDR2 YFSETQ. The CDR3 nucleotides are TGCGCCAGCAGCTTCACCCCTCAGGGAATAGATTACTCCTACAATGAGCGGTTCTTC. Amino acids: CASSFTPQGIDYSYNERFF.

This clonotype occurred many times. J is TRBJ1-2 and V is TRBV6-5; D remains ambiguous. Germline CDR1 is MNHEY and CDR2 is SVGAGI. V lost 7 bases, J lost 3 bases, and 18 bases lay in between. The CDR3 spans 15 residues. The CDR3 nucleotides are TGTGCCAGCAAGGGTTACCCTGGTTCGCACTATGGCTACACCTTC. It yields the protein CASKGYPGSHYGYTF.

The chain has TRBV27 and TRBJ2-7, with no clear D. V was cut by 5 bases and J by 4 bases, with 12 bases left in between. Germline V CDR1 and CDR2: MNHEY, SMNVEV (reference sequence). The CDR3 extends over 13 amino acids. DNA for the CDR3: TGTGCCAGCAGTCCAACATCTAAGTACGAGCAGTACTTC. This encodes CASSPTSKYEQYF.

This clonotype was recorded at least ten times. The genes are TRBV7-2 and TRBJ2-1, with D perhaps matching TRBD2 (5 bases). The CDR3 consists of 17 residues. The V end lost 5 bases, the J end lost 0 bases, and 17 bases lay between the germline ends. Per germline, CDR1 SGHTA and CDR2 FQGNSA. CDR3: CASSPRGRRSSYNEQFF. CDR3 nucleotide sequence: TGTGCCAGCAGCCCCAGAGGGCGGAGGAGCTCCTACAATGAGCAGTTCTTC.

This clonotype was counted many times. The chain carries TRBV9 and TRBJ1-1, with unresolved D. The germline V and J ends were trimmed by 0 bases and 1 base, with 7 bases remaining between them. The CDR3 contains 14 residues. The germline CDR1 and CDR2 sequences are SGDLS and YYNGEE. CDR3 DNA: TGTGCCAGCAGCGTAGGCACAGCGAACACTGAAGCTTTCTTT. Encoded protein: CASSVGTANTEAFF.

This sequence joins TRBV7-9 and TRBJ2-7, with 9 bases identical to TRBD2. There are 12 residues in the CDR3. CDR1 and CDR2 (germline): SEHNR, FQNEAQ (reference sequence). Trimming at V came to 5 bases and at J to 6 bases, leaving 2 bases not matched to a gene. The CDR3 DNA reads TGTGCCAGCAGCCGCGGGGGGGGCGAGCAGTACTTC. It encodes CASSRGGGEQYF.

Concerning this clonotype: A much larger clonotype is one base distant, so this may be a read error. V is TRBV5-6 and J is TRBJ2-3; 7 bases agree with TRBD1. V trimming: 2 bases; J trimming: 1 base; junction bases outside the gene matches: 7. Germline V gene lookup returns CDR1 SGHDT and CDR2 YYEEEE. This CDR3 comprises 16 residues. CDR3 in DNA: TGTGCCAGCAGCTTCCCCACAGGGGTCGGCACAGATACGCAGTATTTT. Translated, it gives CASSFPTGVGTDTQYF.

A note on this clonotype: This may be a read error: a much more frequent sequence differs by one nucleotide. V and J are TRBV4-3 and TRBJ1-1; TRBD1 matches 7 bases. CDR1 and CDR2 (germline): LGHNA, YSLEER. There are 15 residues in the CDR3. The CDR3 is CASGQYNRGGFGAFF. CDR3 DNA: TGCGCCAGCGGCCAATATAACAGGGGTGGGTTTGGGGCTTTCTTT.